Detailed here is one T cell receptor (beta chain). The antigen is undetermined. The germline CDR1 and CDR2 sequences are MNHEY and SVGAGI. The CDR3 is 15 residues long. V lost 7 bases, J lost 2 bases, and 17 bases lay in between. The data were taken from a study of blood T cells in healthy people across ages. Study-level information: Template switching picked up about one barcoded beta molecule for each two T cells.

General study results and limits: The recorded TCR beta diversity per million T cells decreased in a roughly linear manner with age.

Drawn from each donor were about 9 milliliters of peripheral blood. Primed by a sample-barcoded 5' primer and a J-beta primer mix, a second PCR proceeded for 7 to 11 cycles. Every single cDNA molecule received a tag from a template-switch adaptor with 12 random nucleotides. TCRdb processed the 5' RACE reads anew with MiXCR; each CDR3 protein has one entry. The repertoire holds about 680,000 distinct CDR3 sequences, 49% seen once, with roughly a third in the top ten. Sample: blood. The receptor's source is an older woman in good health. The chain links TRBV6-5 to TRBJ2-5, with D possibly called TRBD1 or TRBD2 (5 bases each). The CDR3 loop is CASTPGDAVQETQYF. CDR3 DNA sequence: TGTGCCAGCACCCCCGGGGACGCTGTACAAGAGACCCAGTACTTC.